These T cell receptor beta chains were read from a single sample in a study of control samples from healthy donors and cancer patients. The repertoire was sequenced with immunoSEQ multiplex PCR; TCRdb's copy has only in-frame clones and lacks some. The sample holds roughly 73,000 clones, 84% seen once. The sample was blood. The source is a man aged 50-60 years in good health. Both conserved end residues are part of each CDR3. A D gene is named only where the DNA matches it firmly. The listing skips clone size in some rows; elsewhere it reads once, few, many or a size class.

CDR3 DNA,CDR3 protein,J gene,D gene,clone size,V gene
TGCGCCAGCAGCCCCGGGACTAGCGGGGGGGGACCCTTCGTTAATACGCAGTATTTT,CASSPGTSGGGPFVNTQYF,TRBJ2-3,TRBD2,NA,TRBV4-3
TGTGCCAGCAGCGTTTCCGGGAACAAGATTCAGCCCCAGCATTTT,CASSVSGNKIQPQHF,TRBJ1-5,NA,NA,TRBV7-2
TGTGCCAGCAGTACCGGGACAGGGGGCGCGGCGTACGAGCAGTACTTC,CASSTGTGGAAYEQYF,TRBJ2-7,TRBD1,NA,TRBV6-2/TRBV6-3
TGTGCCAGCAGTTTGAGGGGATACGAGCAGTACTTC,CASSLRGYEQYF,TRBJ2-7,NA,once,TRBV12-3/TRBV12-4
TGTGCCAGTAGTATAGATTCAGGGAATCAGCCCCAGCATTTT,CASSIDSGNQPQHF,TRBJ1-5,NA,NA,TRBV19
TGTGCCAGCAGCCGTCCGGTCGGGGAGCTGTTTTTT,CASSRPVGELFF,TRBJ2-2,NA,NA,TRBV7-2
TGTGCCAGCAGCCTAGAGGGCGGGAATTCACCCCTCCACTTT,CASSLEGGNSPLHF,TRBJ1-6,NA,NA,TRBV7-9
TGCGCCAGCAGCCGACTAGCGGGAGAGACCCAGTACTTC,CASSRLAGETQYF,TRBJ2-5,TRBD2,NA,TRBV4-1
TGTGCCAGCAGCGACCTCCGGGACTTCCCCGAGACCCAGTACTTC,CASSDLRDFPETQYF,TRBJ2-5,NA,NA,TRBV6-4
TGTGCCAGCAGGGGAGAGCACCTCGACAGGGGGCGCCTCTACGAGCAGTACTTC,CASRGEHLDRGRLYEQYF,TRBJ2-7,TRBD1,NA,TRBV6-4
TGCAGCGTTTATACAGGGTTGGGGGAAAAACTGTTTTTT,CSVYTGLGEKLFF,TRBJ1-4,NA,NA,TRBV29-1
TGTGCCAGCAGCCGGGGGACAGGGTGGATGAATGAGCAGTTCTTC,CASSRGTGWMNEQFF,TRBJ2-1,TRBD1,NA,TRBV5-4
TGTGCCAGCCAGGGGTCTTACGGCTACACCTTC,CASQGSYGYTF,TRBJ1-2,NA,NA,TRBV6-5
TGTGCCAGCAGCTTGAATAGCGTCGGCACAGATACGCAGTATTTT,CASSLNSVGTDTQYF,TRBJ2-3,NA,NA,TRBV7-3
TGTGCCAGCAGTTCGACAGGCAGTGAGCCCCAGCATTTT,CASSSTGSEPQHF,TRBJ1-5,NA,NA,TRBV6-6
TGTGCCAGCAGTTCCGGGCCTGTAAATAGCAATCAGCCCCAGCATTTT,CASSSGPVNSNQPQHF,TRBJ1-5,NA,NA,TRBV6-5
TGTGCCAGCAGCTGGACAGGCTCTGGAAACACCATATATTTT,CASSWTGSGNTIYF,TRBJ1-3,TRBD1,NA,TRBV5-6
TGTGCCAGCAGCTTAGCCCCCACAGATACGCAGTATTTT,CASSLAPTDTQYF,TRBJ2-3,NA,NA,TRBV7-9
TGTGCCAGCAGCCATCTGGCGGGAGGATCCTACGAGCAGTACTTC,CASSHLAGGSYEQYF,TRBJ2-7,TRBD2,NA,TRBV4-2
TGTGCCAGCAGCTTTCGGGCTCTCGACGAAGCTTTCTTT,CASSFRALDEAFF,TRBJ1-1,NA,once,TRBV7-9
TGTGCTAGCACCGAACGACCCGGGTCACCCCTCCACTTT,CASTERPGSPLHF,TRBJ1-6,NA,few,TRBV7-7
TGCGCCAGCAGCTCCCCGAGGAAAGAGCAGTACTTC,CASSSPRKEQYF,TRBJ2-7,NA,NA,TRBV10-2